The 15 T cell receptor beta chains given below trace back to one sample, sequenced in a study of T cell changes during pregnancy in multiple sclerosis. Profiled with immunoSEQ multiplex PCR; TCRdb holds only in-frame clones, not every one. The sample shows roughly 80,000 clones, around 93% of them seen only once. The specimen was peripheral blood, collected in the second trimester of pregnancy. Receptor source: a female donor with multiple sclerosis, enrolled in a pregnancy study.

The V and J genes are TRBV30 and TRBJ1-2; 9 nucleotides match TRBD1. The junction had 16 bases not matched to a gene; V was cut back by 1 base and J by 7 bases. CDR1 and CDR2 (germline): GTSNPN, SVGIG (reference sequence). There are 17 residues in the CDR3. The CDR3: CAWSGPFGNRGRSGYTF. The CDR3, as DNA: TGTGCCTGGAGTGGCCCCTTCGGAAACAGGGGGCGGAGTGGCTACACCTTC.

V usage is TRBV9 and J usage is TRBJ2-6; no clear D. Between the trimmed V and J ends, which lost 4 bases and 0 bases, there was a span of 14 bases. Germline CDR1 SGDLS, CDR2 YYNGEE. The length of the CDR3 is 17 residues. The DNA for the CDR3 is TGTGCCAGCAGCCTCCTAGGAAGCGACTCTGGGGCCAACGTCCTGACTTTC. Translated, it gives CASSLLGSDSGANVLTF.

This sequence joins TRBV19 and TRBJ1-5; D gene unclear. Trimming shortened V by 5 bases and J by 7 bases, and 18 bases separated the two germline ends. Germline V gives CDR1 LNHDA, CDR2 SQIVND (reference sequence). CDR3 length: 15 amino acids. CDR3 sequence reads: CASSLGLSVPQPQHF. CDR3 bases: TGTGCCAGTAGTTTAGGCCTAAGCGTCCCACAGCCCCAGCATTTT.

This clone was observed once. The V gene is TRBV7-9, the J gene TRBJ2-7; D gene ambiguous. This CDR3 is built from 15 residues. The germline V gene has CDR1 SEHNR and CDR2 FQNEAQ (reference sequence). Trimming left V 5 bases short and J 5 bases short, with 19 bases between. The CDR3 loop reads CASSPNRLFYDEQYF. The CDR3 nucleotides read TGTGCCAGCAGCCCGAATCGACTCTTCTACGACGAGCAGTACTTC.

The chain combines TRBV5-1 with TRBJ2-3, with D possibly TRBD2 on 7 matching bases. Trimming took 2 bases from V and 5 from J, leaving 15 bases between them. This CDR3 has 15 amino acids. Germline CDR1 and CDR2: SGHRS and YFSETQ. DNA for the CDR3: TGCGCCAGCAGCTTAGTGGGGGGGCCAGGAGATACGCAGTATTTT. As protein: CASSLVGGPGDTQYF. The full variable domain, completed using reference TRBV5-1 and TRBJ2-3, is KAGVTQTPRYLIKTRGQQVTLSCSPISGHRSVSWYQQTPGQGLQFLFEYFSETQRNKGNFPGRFSGRQFSNSRSEMNVSTLELGDSALYLCASSLVGGPGDTQYFGPGTRLTVL.

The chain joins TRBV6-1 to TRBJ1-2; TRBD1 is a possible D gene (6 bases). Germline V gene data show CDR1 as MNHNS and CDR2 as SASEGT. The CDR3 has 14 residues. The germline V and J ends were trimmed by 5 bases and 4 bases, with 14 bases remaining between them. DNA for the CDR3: TGTGCCAGCAGTACCGACAGGCTCTCCTATGGCTACACCTTC. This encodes CASSTDRLSYGYTF.

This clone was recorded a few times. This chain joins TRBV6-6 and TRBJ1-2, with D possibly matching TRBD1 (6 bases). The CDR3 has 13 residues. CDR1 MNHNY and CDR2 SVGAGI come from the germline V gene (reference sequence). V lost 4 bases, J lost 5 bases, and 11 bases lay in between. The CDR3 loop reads CASSSGTPYGYTF. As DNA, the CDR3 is TGTGCCAGCAGTTCCGGGACACCTTATGGCTACACCTTC.

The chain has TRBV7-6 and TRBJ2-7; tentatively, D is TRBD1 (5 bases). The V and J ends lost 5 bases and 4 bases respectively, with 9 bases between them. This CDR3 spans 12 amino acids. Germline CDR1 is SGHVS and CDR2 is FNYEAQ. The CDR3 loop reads CASSAQGYEQYF. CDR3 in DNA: TGTGCCAGCAGCGCCCAGGGTTACGAGCAGTACTTC.

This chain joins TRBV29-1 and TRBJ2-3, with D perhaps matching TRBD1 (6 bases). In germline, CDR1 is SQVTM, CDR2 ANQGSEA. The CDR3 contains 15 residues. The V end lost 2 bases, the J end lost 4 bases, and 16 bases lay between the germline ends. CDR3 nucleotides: TGCAGCGTTGAACCTACAGGGTCGGGCGCAGATACGCAGTATTTT. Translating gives CSVEPTGSGADTQYF.

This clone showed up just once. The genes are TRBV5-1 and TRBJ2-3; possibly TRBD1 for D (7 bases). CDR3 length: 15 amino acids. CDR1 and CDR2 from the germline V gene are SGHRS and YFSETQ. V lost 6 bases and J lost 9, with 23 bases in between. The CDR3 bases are TGCGCCAGCAAACAGGGGTACGGGAGCCTATCCACGCAGTATTTT. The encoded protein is CASKQGYGSLSTQYF.

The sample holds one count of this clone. The CDR3: CASSWGSELAKNIQYF. In DNA form, the CDR3 reads TGTGCCAGCAGCTGGGGTAGCGAACTAGCCAAAAACATTCAGTACTTC. The rearrangement joins TRBV13 to TRBJ2-4; tentatively, D is TRBD2 (5 bases). CDR3 length equals 16 residues. Germline V CDR1 and CDR2: PRHDT, FYEKMQ (reference sequence). V was shortened by 4 bases and J by 0 bases, with 13 bases between the two germline ends.

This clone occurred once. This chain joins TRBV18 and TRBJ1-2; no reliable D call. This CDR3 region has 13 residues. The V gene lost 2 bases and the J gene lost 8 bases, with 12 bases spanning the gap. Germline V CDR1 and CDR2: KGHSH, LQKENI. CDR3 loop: CASSPRRERGYTF. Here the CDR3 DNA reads TGTGCCAGCTCACCAAGAAGGGAGCGCGGCTACACCTTC.

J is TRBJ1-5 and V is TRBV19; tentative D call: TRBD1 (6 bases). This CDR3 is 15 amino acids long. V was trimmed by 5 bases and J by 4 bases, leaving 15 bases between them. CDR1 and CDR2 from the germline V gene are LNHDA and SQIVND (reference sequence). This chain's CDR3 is CASSPQKTGNQPQHF. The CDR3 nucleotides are TGTGCCAGTAGTCCTCAAAAAACAGGGAATCAGCCCCAGCATTTT.

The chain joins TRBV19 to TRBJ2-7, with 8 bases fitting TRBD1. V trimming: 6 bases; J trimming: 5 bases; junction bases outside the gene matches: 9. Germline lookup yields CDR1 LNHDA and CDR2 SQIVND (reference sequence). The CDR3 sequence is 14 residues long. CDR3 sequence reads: CASSKGQGGDEQYF. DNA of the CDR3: TGTGCCAGTAGCAAAGGACAGGGAGGAGACGAGCAGTACTTC.

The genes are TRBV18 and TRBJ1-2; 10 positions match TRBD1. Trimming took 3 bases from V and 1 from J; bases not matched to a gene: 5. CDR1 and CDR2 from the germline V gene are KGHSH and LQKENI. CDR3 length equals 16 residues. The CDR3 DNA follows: TGTGCCAGCTCACCCAAGACAGGGGGCCTTAACTATGGCTACACCTTC. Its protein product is CASSPKTGGLNYGYTF.